Below are 29 T cell receptor beta chains sequenced from a single sample in a study of post-analysis software for immune sequencing data. Their target antigens are unknown. The library was made from cDNA and included unique molecular identifiers. TCRdb reprocessed the PCR reads with MiXCR, giving one entry per CDR3 protein. Seen here are around 400,000 distinct CDR3 sequences, less than 40% observed once, and the top ten hold about 7.6%. Findings and caveats of the study: Comparison of patients with controls showed five TRBV segments more frequent in patients, TRBV5-6, TRBV5-1 and TRBV20-1 among them.

Source material: blood. These TCRs come from a girl aged 2-15 years with multiple sclerosis.

CDR3 protein: CASSWARRPIPYEQYF. CDR3 DNA: TGTGCCAGCAGTTGGGCACGGAGGCCTATCCCCTACGAGCAGTACTTC. V is TRBV28 and J is TRBJ2-7; possible D gene TRBD2, 5 bases. The CDR3 has 16 amino acids. The V end was cut by 4 bases, the J end by 2 bases, with 18 bases between. Germline CDR1 MDHEN, CDR2 SYDVKM.

The rearrangement joins TRBV10-1 to TRBJ1-5, with D possibly TRBD1 on 5 matching bases. V lost 8 bases and J lost 0, with 14 bases in between. The CDR3 loop spans 15 amino acids. Germline V CDR1 and CDR2: WNHNN, SYGVQD (reference sequence). CDR3 DNA: TGCGCCAGCCTTCAGGGACCCTTTAGCAATCAGCCCCAGCATTTT. Residues: CASLQGPFSNQPQHF.

This clonotype has only a few counts. The V call is TRBV20-1, the J call TRBJ1-2; no clear D gene. CDR3 length: 14 residues. Trimming left V 0 bases short and J 0 bases short, with 8 bases between. Germline assignment: CDR1 DFQATT and CDR2 SNEGSKA (reference sequence). The CDR3 nucleotides read TGCAGTGCTAGAGAAAGGGTGGCTAACTATGGCTACACCTTC. It yields the protein CSARERVANYGYTF.

This rearrangement joins TRBV29-1 to TRBJ2-1, with D possibly called TRBD1 or TRBD2 (6 bases each). V dropped 0 bases and J dropped 0 bases, with 12 bases sitting between them. The CDR3 has 16 amino acids. Looked up from germline, CDR1 is SQVTM and CDR2 is ANQGSEA. The CDR3 loop reads CSVEDLGGGSYNEQFF. The CDR3 coding sequence is TGCAGCGTTGAAGATCTTGGAGGGGGCTCCTACAATGAGCAGTTCTTC.

The table lists this clonotype with a few counts. The CDR3 loop is CSAIQGGASYEQYF. DNA for the CDR3: TGCAGTGCCATCCAAGGGGGGGCTTCCTACGAGCAGTACTTC. The chain has TRBV20-1 and TRBJ2-7; D might be TRBD2 (7 bases). The CDR3 has 14 amino acids. The germline CDR1 and CDR2 sequences are DFQATT and SNEGSKA (reference sequence). V shed 6 bases and J shed 1 base, with 16 bases lying between them.

V gene TRBV5-1 combines with J gene TRBJ1-1; 8 bases align to TRBD1. This CDR3 region has 14 residues. J gave up 1 base and V 5 bases, and 4 bases lay outside the gene matches. In germline, CDR1 is SGHRS, CDR2 YFSETQ. DNA of the CDR3: TGCGCCAGCAGGTCCGGGACAGGGAACACTGAAGCTTTCTTT. Protein sequence: CASRSGTGNTEAFF.

In its sample, this clonotype was seen once. This CDR3 reads CASSPDEVWGYTF. CDR3 bases: TGTGCCAGCAGCCCCGACGAGGTCTGGGGCTACACCTTC. The genes are TRBV7-6 and TRBJ1-2, with D hard to call. Germline V lookup: CDR1 SGHVS, CDR2 FNYEAQ. V lost 5 bases, J lost 8 bases, and 15 bases lay in between. The CDR3 runs 13 residues.

The chain is built from TRBV29-1 and TRBJ1-3, with D maybe TRBD1 (5 bases). Germline V gene sequence: CDR1 SQVTM, CDR2 ANQGSEA. The germline V and J ends were trimmed by 4 bases and 1 base, with 8 bases remaining between them. CDR3 length equals 13 residues. CDR3 region: CSVVGGSGNTIYF. The CDR3 DNA follows: TGCAGCGTTGTTGGGGGATCTGGAAACACCATATATTTT.

This clonotype was detected only a few times. This chain connects TRBV4-2 to TRBJ2-3; maybe TRBD2 (6 bases). The length of the CDR3 is 15 residues. V shed 1 base and J shed 6 bases, with 14 bases lying between them. Germline V gene sequence: CDR1 LGHNA, CDR2 YNFKEQ. CDR3: CASSQGLDVSDTQYF. DNA for the CDR3: TGTGCCAGCAGCCAAGGACTAGATGTGTCGGATACGCAGTATTTT.

This rearrangement joins TRBV11-2 to TRBJ2-6, with D perhaps assigned TRBD1 or TRBD2 (5 bases each). The V end was cut by 6 bases, the J end by 0 bases, with 12 bases between. CDR3 length: 16 amino acids. Germline V CDR1 and CDR2: SGHAT, FQNNGV. This chain's CDR3 is CASRQGGHSGANVLTF. CDR3 nucleotides: TGTGCCAGCAGACAAGGAGGACACTCTGGGGCCAACGTCCTGACTTTC.

The V gene is TRBV12-3 or TRBV12-4, the J gene TRBJ2-4; TRBD1 agrees at 9 bases. CDR3 size: 16 residues. Trimming cost V 5 bases and J 5 bases; bases outside gene matches: 10. The DNA for the CDR3 is TGTGCCAGCAGTACCGGGGACCGGACAGGGGAAAACATTCAGTACTTC. It yields the protein CASSTGDRTGENIQYF.

This rearrangement joins TRBV27 to TRBJ2-1; D call uncertain. V was trimmed by 4 bases and J by 8 bases, leaving 18 bases between them. The CDR3 covers 15 residues. Germline CDR1 is MNHEY and CDR2 is SMNVEV (reference sequence). CDR3 nucleotide sequence: TGTGCCAGCAGTTCTCCTAGGGCCGTGCAGGATGAGCAGTTCTTC. Residues: CASSSPRAVQDEQFF.

CDR3 amino acids: CASSLGQSTEAFF. The CDR3 DNA is TGTGCCAGCAGCTTGGGACAGAGTACTGAAGCTTTCTTT. This rearrangement joins TRBV7-2 to TRBJ1-1; 7 nucleotides agree with TRBD1. The length of the CDR3 is 13 residues. In germline, CDR1 is SGHTA, CDR2 FQGNSA. V trimming: 3 bases; J trimming: 5 bases; junction bases outside the gene matches: 3.

The chain carries TRBV7-2 and TRBJ2-5; a weak D match, TRBD2 (6 bases). The J call could be wrong; TRBJ2-7 is a better fit for the DNA end. Looked up from germline, CDR1 is SGHTA and CDR2 is FQGNSA. The CDR3 spans 15 residues. In nucleotides, the CDR3 is TGTGCCAGCAGCCGGAAGGGGACTCCCATCTACGAGCAGTACTTC. This codes for CASSRKGTPIYEQYF.

The genes are TRBV29-1 and TRBJ1-2; D is ambiguous. Trimming left V 6 bases short and J 0 bases short, with 11 bases between. There are 13 residues in the CDR3. Germline CDR1 and CDR2: SQVTM and ANQGSEA. CDR3 nucleotide sequence: TGCAGCGTAGGACTGTTAGCTAACTATGGCTACACCTTC. This sequence encodes CSVGLLANYGYTF.

This clonotype was found once. This chain joins TRBV27 and TRBJ2-3; 7 positions match TRBD2. From germline, CDR1 is MNHEY and CDR2 SMNVEV (reference sequence). The CDR3 has 15 residues. The V gene end was trimmed by 5 bases and the J gene end by 4 bases; junction bases not matched to a gene: 9. CDR3 sequence (DNA): TGTGCCAGCAGTAACCGAGTAAGCGGGGCAGATACGCAGTATTTT. Amino acids: CASSNRVSGADTQYF.

This clonotype was counted only a few times. The chain combines TRBV10-2 with TRBJ2-1; D not certain. CDR3 length: 16 residues. V was clipped by 6 bases and J by 1 base, with 16 bases between them. CDR1 and CDR2 from the germline V gene are WSHSY and SAAADI. The CDR3 loop is CASRTSAGRSYNEQFF. For the CDR3, the DNA is TGCGCCAGCAGAACTTCCGCAGGAAGGTCCTACAATGAGCAGTTCTTC.

V gene TRBV20-1 combines with J gene TRBJ1-1; D gene ambiguous. The CDR3 has 11 residues. Trimming took 6 bases from V and 11 from J, leaving 16 bases between them. The germline V gene encodes CDR1 DFQATT and CDR2 SNEGSKA (reference sequence). The CDR3 nucleotides are TGCAGTGCGATGGACGCCATAGGGGCTTTCTTT. The encoded protein is CSAMDAIGAFF.

This clonotype has just a few counts. This chain links TRBV7-2 with TRBJ2-5, with TRBD1 matching 7 bases. J lost 2 bases, V lost 1 base, and 4 bases had no gene match. The length of the CDR3 is 15 residues. Looked up from germline, CDR1 is SGHTA and CDR2 is FQGNSA. The DNA of the CDR3 is TGTGCCAGCAGCTTAGTGGACAGGTCGCAAGAGACCCAGTACTTC. Encoded protein: CASSLVDRSQETQYF.

J is TRBJ2-1 and V is TRBV20-1; perhaps TRBD1 as D (8 bases). This CDR3 spans 18 amino acids. The germline V gene encodes CDR1 DFQATT and CDR2 SNEGSKA (reference sequence). The germline V and J ends were trimmed by 5 bases and 4 bases, with 27 bases remaining between them. CDR3 region: CSASKTGVTGGSYNEQFF. The CDR3 nucleotides are TGCAGTGCTTCTAAGACAGGGGTAACCGGCGGGAGTTACAATGAGCAGTTCTTC.

This clonotype was counted between two and nine times. A read error may produce the germline difference seen at one junction end. This chain uses TRBV5-1 with TRBJ2-3, with 7 positions matching TRBD2. From germline, CDR1 is SGHRS and CDR2 YFSETQ. CDR3 length: 16 amino acids. The CDR3 nucleotides are TGCGCCGGCAGCTGGCGGGAGTCGCCTAGCACAGATACGCAGTATTTT. It is translated as CAGSWRESPSTDTQYF.

The chain joins TRBV7-8 to TRBJ2-7; 8 nucleotides line up with TRBD1. CDR1 and CDR2 from the germline V gene are SGHVS and FQNEAQ. With 5 bases clipped from V and 3 bases from J, the junction kept 6 bases outside the gene matches. This CDR3 region has 14 residues. CDR3 loop: CASSQRQGNYEQYF. The CDR3 DNA follows: TGTGCCAGCAGCCAACGACAGGGGAACTACGAGCAGTACTTC.

The rearrangement uses TRBV11-2 and TRBJ2-5, with 7 bases fitting TRBD2. The germline gives CDR1 SGHAT, CDR2 FQNNGV. Losses at the gene ends were 0 bases for V and 13 bases for J; bases not matched to a gene: 17. The CDR3 consists of 16 residues. The CDR3 sequence is CASSLDLWAGERERYF. The CDR3 region has the DNA TGTGCCAGCAGCTTAGATCTCTGGGCGGGGGAAAGGGAGCGGTACTTC.

This rearrangement joins TRBV3-1 to TRBJ2-1, with 12 bases identical to TRBD2. Germline trimming cut 1 base from V and 0 bases from J; bases unmatched to any gene: 10. CDR1 and CDR2 from the germline V gene are LGHDT and YNNKEL (reference sequence). The CDR3 is made up of 20 amino acids. The CDR3 protein is CASSQAGVLLAGGSYNEQFF. Written as DNA, the CDR3 is TGTGCCAGCAGCCAAGCGGGTGTTCTACTAGCGGGGGGCTCCTACAATGAGCAGTTCTTC.

The chain couples TRBV7-7 to TRBJ2-5, with unresolved D. V was cut by 1 base and J by 7 bases, with 10 bases left in between. In germline, CDR1 is SSHAT, CDR2 FNYEAQ (reference sequence). The CDR3 contains 13 residues. This chain's CDR3 is CASSLVWDGTQYF. DNA for the CDR3: TGTGCCAGCAGCTTAGTCTGGGATGGGACCCAGTACTTC.

The rearrangement links TRBV28 to TRBJ1-1, with D possibly matching TRBD1 (5 bases). There are 18 residues in the CDR3. V was cut by 2 bases and J by 0 bases, with 19 bases left in between. Germline assignment: CDR1 MDHEN and CDR2 SYDVKM. CDR3 in amino acids: CASSLEVLQGYMNTEAFF. Here the CDR3 DNA reads TGTGCCAGCAGTTTAGAGGTGTTGCAGGGTTACATGAACACTGAAGCTTTCTTT.

This clonotype was found a few times. V usage is TRBV20-1 and J usage is TRBJ1-2; possibly TRBD1 for D (6 bases). V lost 6 bases and J 0 bases, leaving 20 bases between the germline ends. Germline V gene lookup returns CDR1 DFQATT and CDR2 SNEGSKA (reference sequence). The CDR3 sequence is 16 residues long. CDR3 residues: CSASTGTPVSNYGYTF. CDR3 bases: TGCAGTGCATCCACCGGGACACCAGTTTCTAACTATGGCTACACCTTC.

This clonotype appeared a few times. The chain has TRBV20-1 and TRBJ2-7; 15 bases match TRBD2. J lost 0 bases, V lost 6 bases, and 9 bases had no gene match. The germline V gene has CDR1 DFQATT and CDR2 SNEGSKA (reference sequence). The CDR3 covers 17 residues. The CDR3 here is CSAQPGLAGGLSYEQYF. CDR3 sequence (DNA): TGCAGTGCGCAACCGGGACTAGCGGGAGGACTCTCCTACGAGCAGTACTTC.

The V gene is TRBV7-2, the J gene TRBJ2-6, with D maybe TRBD1 (6 bases). Per germline, CDR1 SGHTA and CDR2 FQGNSA. The CDR3 length is 16 residues. Trimming removed 3 bases from V and 0 bases from J, with 9 bases in between. CDR3 region: CASSLDRSSGANVLTF. The DNA for the CDR3 is TGTGCCAGCAGCTTGGACAGAAGCTCTGGGGCCAACGTCCTGACTTTC.